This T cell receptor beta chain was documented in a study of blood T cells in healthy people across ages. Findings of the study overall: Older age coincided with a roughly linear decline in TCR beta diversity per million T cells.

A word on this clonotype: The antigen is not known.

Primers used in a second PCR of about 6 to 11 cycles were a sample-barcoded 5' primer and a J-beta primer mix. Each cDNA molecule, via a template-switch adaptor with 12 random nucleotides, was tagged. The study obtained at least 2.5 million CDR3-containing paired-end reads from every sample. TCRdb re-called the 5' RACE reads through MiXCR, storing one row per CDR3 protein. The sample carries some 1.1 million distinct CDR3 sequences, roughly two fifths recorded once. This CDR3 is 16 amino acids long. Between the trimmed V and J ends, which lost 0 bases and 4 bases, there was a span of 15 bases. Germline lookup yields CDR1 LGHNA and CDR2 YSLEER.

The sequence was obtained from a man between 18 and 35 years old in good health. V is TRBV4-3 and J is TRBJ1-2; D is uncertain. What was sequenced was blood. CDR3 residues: CASSQDLAAQSYGYTF. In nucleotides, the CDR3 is TGCGCCAGCAGCCAAGATCTGGCAGCTCAGAGCTATGGCTACACCTTC.